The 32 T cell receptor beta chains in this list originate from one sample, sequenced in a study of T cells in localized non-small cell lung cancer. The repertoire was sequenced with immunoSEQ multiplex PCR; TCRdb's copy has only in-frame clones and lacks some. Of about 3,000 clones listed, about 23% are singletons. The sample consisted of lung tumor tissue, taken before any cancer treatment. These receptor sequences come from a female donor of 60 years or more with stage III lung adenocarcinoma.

The CDR3 DNA follows: TGTGCCAGCAGTTATGGGACAGCTTTTAACATTCAGTACTTC. It translates to CASSYGTAFNIQYF. The chain couples TRBV6-8 to TRBJ2-4; TRBD1 agrees at 7 bases. This CDR3 has 14 amino acids. Germline lookup yields CDR1 MNHGY and CDR2 SAAAGT. V was clipped by 3 bases and J by 7 bases; unmatched bases: 6.

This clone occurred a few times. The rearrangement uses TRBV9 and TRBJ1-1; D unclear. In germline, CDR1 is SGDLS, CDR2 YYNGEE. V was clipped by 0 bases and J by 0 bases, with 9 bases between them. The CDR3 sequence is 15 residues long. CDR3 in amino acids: CASSVGASMNTEAFF. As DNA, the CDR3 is TGTGCCAGCAGCGTAGGGGCATCGATGAACACTGAAGCTTTCTTT.

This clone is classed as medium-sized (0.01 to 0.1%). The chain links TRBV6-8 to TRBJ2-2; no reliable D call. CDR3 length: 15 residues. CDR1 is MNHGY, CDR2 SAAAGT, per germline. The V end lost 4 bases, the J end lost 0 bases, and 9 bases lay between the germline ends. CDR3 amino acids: CASSLLGSNTGELFF. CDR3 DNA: TGTGCCAGCAGTTTATTGGGGTCGAACACCGGGGAGCTGTTTTTT.

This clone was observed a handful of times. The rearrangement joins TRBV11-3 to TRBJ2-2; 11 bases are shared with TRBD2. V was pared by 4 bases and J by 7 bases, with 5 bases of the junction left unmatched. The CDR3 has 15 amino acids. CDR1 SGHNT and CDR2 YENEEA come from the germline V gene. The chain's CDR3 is CASSYSGRAGGELFF. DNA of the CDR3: TGTGCCAGCAGCTATAGCGGGAGGGCCGGCGGGGAGCTGTTTTTT.

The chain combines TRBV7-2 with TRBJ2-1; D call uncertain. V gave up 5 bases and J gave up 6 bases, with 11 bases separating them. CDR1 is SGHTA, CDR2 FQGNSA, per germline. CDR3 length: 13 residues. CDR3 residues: CASSPARINEQFF. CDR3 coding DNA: TGTGCCAGCAGCCCTGCTCGAATCAATGAGCAGTTCTTC.

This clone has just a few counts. The CDR3 nucleotides are TGTGCCAGCAGTCCACACAACACTAGAAATGAGCAGTTCTTC. Translation: CASSPHNTRNEQFF. The chain carries TRBV6-8 and TRBJ2-1, with a tentative D call TRBD2 (5 bases). The CDR3 extends over 14 amino acids. Germline CDR1 is MNHGY and CDR2 is SAAAGT. The germline V and J ends were trimmed by 5 bases and 7 bases, with 15 bases remaining between them.

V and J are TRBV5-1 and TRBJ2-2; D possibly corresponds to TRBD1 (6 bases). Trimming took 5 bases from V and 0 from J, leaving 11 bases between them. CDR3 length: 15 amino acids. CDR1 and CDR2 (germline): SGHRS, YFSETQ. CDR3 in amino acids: CASRYRDANTGELFF. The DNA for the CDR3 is TGCGCCAGCAGATACAGGGATGCGAACACCGGGGAGCTGTTTTTT.

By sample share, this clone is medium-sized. The CDR3 protein is CASSLEPLTGELFF. The CDR3 nucleotides read TGTGCCAGCAGCTTAGAGCCCCTCACCGGGGAGCTGTTTTTT. V gene TRBV11-3 combines with J gene TRBJ2-2; D remains ambiguous. The CDR3 totals 14 residues. Germline-derived CDR1 and CDR2 are SGHNT and YENEEA. Trimming cost V 0 bases and J 4 bases, with 6 bases left between them.

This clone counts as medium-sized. CDR3 sequence: CASSLGRWSTEAFF. CDR3 DNA: TGTGCCAGCAGCTTAGGGAGGTGGAGCACTGAAGCTTTCTTT. This chain connects TRBV11-3 to TRBJ1-1; no clear D gene. The CDR3 has 14 amino acids. In germline, CDR1 is SGHNT, CDR2 YENEEA. Trimming stripped 1 base from V and 4 bases from J, with 10 bases between.

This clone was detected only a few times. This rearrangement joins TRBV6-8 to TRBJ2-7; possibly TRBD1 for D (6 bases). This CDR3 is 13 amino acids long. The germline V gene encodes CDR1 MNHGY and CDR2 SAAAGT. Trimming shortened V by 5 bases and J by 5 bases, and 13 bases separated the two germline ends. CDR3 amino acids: CASSIIRGNEQYF. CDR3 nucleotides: TGTGCCAGCAGTATAATCAGGGGTAACGAGCAGTACTTC.

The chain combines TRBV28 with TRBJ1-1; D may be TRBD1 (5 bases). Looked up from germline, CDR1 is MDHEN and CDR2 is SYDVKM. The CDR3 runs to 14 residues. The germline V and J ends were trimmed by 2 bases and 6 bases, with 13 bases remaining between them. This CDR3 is CASSLRGARAEAFF. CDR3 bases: TGTGCCAGCAGTTTAAGGGGCGCACGGGCTGAAGCTTTCTTT.

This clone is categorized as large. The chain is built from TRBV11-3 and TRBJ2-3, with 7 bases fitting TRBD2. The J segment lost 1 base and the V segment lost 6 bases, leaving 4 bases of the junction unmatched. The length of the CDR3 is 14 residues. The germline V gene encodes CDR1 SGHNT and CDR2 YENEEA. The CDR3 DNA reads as TGTGCCAGCAGAGCTAGCGGAGGCACAGATACGCAGTATTTT. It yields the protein CASRASGGTDTQYF.

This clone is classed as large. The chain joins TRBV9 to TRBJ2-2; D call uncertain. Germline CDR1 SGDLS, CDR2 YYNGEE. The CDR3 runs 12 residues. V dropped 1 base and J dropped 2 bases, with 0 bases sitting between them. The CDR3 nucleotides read TGTGCCAGCAGCGTAAACACCGGGGAGCTGTTTTTT. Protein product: CASSVNTGELFF.

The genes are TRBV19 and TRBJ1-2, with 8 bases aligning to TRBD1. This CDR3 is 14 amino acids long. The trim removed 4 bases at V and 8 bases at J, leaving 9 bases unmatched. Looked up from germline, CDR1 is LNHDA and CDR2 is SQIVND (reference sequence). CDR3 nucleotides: TGTGCCAGTAGTACAAGCGGACAGGGAGACGGCTACACCTTC. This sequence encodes CASSTSGQGDGYTF.

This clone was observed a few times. The CDR3 DNA sequence: TGTGCCAGCAGATACTCGACGGTCTCTGGAAACACCATATATTTT. This translates into CASRYSTVSGNTIYF. The chain carries TRBV28 and TRBJ1-3; no clear D gene. Trimming took 6 bases from V and 0 from J, leaving 12 bases between them. This CDR3 contains 15 residues. Germline CDR1 is MDHEN and CDR2 is SYDVKM.

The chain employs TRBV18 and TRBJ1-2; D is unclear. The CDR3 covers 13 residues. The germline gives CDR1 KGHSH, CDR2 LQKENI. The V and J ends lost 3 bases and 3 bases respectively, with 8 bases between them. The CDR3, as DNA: TGTGCCAGCTCACCGACGGAGTACTATGGCTACACCTTC. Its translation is CASSPTEYYGYTF. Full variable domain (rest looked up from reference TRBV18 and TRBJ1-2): NAGVMQNPRHLVRRRGQEARLRCSPMKGHSHVYWYRQLPEEGLKFMVYLQKENIIDESGMPKERFSAEFPKEGPSILRIQQVVRGDSAAYFCASSPTEYYGYTFGSGTRLTVV.

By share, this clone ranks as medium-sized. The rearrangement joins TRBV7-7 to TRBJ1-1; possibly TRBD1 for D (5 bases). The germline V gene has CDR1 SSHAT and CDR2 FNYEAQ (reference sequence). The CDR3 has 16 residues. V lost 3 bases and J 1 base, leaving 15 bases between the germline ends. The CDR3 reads CASSLGGGPPNTEAFF. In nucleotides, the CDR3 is TGTGCCAGCAGCTTGGGGGGAGGGCCTCCGAACACTGAAGCTTTCTTT.

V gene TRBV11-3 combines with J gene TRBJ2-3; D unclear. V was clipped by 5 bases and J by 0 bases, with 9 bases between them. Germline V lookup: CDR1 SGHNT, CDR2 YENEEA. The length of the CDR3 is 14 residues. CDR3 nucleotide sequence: TGTGCCAGCAGCCTAACGTATAGCACAGATACGCAGTATTTT. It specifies CASSLTYSTDTQYF.

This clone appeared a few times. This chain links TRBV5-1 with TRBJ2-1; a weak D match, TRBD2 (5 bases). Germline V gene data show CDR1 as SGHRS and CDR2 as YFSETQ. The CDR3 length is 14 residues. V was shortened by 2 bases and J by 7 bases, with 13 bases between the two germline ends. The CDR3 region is CASSFMDLSNEQFF. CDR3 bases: TGCGCCAGCAGCTTTATGGACTTGTCGAATGAGCAGTTCTTC.

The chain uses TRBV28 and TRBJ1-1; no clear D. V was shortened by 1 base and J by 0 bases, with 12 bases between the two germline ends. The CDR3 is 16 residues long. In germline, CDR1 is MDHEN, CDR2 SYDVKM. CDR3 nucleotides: TGTGCCAGCAGTTTATACCTGAGAGGGATGAACACTGAAGCTTTCTTT. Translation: CASSLYLRGMNTEAFF.

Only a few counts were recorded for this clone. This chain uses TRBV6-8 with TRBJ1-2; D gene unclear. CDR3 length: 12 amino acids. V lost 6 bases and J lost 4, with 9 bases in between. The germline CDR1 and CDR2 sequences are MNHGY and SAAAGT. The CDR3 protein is CASRDTFYGYTF. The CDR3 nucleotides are TGTGCCAGCAGAGACACTTTCTATGGCTACACCTTC.

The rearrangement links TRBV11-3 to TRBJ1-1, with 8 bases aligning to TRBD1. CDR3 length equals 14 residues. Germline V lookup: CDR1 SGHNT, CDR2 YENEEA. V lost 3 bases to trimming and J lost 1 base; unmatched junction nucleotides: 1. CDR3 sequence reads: CASSLGQANTEAFF. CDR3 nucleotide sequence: TGTGCCAGCAGCTTGGGACAGGCGAACACTGAAGCTTTCTTT.

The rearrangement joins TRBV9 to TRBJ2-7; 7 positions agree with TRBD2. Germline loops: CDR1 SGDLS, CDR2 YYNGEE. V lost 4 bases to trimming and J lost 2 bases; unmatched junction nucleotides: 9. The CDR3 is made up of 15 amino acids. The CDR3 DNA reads TGTGCCAGCAGCCCTAGTGGAGCGGGAACCTACGAGCAGTACTTC. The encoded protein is CASSPSGAGTYEQYF.

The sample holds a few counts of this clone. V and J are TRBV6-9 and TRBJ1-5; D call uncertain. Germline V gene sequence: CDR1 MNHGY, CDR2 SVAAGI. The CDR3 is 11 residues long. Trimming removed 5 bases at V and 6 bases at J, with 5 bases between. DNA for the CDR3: TGTGCCAGCAGTGGGTTTCAGCCCCAGCATTTT. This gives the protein CASSGFQPQHF.

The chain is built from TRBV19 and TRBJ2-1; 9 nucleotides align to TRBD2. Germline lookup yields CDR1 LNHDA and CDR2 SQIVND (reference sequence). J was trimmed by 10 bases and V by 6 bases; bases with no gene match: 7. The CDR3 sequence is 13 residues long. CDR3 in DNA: TGTGCCAGTAGCCCGACTAGCGGTGGGGAGCAGTTCTTC. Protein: CASSPTSGGEQFF.

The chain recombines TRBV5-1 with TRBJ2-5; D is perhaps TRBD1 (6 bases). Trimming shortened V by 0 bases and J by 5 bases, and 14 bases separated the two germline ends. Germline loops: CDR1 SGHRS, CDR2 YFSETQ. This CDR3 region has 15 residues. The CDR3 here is CASSLAQGRLETQYF. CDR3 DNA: TGCGCCAGCAGCTTGGCTCAGGGGCGCCTGGAGACCCAGTACTTC.

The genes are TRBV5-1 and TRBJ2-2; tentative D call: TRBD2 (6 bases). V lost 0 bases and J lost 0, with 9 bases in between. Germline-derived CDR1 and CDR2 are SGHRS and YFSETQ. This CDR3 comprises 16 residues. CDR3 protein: CASSLAGGTNTGELFF. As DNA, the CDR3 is TGCGCCAGCAGCTTGGCCGGGGGAACGAACACCGGGGAGCTGTTTTTT.

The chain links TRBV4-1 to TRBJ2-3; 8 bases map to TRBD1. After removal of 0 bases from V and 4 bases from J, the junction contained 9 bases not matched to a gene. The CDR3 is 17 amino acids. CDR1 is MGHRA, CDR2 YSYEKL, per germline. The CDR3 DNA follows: TGCGCCAGCAGCCAAGATGGGCGACAGGGGAGGTCAGATACGCAGTATTTT. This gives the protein CASSQDGRQGRSDTQYF.

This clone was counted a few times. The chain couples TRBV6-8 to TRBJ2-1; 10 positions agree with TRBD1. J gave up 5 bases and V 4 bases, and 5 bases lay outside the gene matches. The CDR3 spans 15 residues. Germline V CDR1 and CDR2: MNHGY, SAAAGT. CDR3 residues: CASSWGQGMDNEQFF. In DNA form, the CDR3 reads TGTGCCAGCAGTTGGGGACAGGGGATGGACAATGAGCAGTTCTTC.

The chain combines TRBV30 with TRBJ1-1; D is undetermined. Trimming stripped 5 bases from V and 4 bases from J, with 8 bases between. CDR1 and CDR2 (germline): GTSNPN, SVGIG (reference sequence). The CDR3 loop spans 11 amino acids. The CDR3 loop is CAWGASTEAFF. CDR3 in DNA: TGTGCCTGGGGAGCTTCCACTGAAGCTTTCTTT.

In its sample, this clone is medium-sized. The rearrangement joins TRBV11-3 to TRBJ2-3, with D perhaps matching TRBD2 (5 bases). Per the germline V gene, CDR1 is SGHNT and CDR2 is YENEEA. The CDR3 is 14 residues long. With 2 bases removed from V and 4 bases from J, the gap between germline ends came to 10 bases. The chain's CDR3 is CASSLRGSADTQYF. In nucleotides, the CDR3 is TGTGCCAGCAGCTTACGGGGTAGCGCAGATACGCAGTATTTT.

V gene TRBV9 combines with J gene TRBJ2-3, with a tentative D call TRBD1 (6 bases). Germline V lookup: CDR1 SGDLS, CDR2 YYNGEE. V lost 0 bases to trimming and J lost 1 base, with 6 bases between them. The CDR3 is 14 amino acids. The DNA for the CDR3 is TGTGCCAGCAGCGTAGAGGGGGGCACAGATACGCAGTATTTT. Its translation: CASSVEGGTDTQYF. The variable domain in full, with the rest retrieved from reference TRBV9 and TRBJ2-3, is DSGVTQTPKHLITATGQRVTLRCSPRSGDLSVYWYQQSLDQGLQFLIQYYNGEERAKGNILERFSAQQFPDLHSELNLSSLELGDSALYFCASSVEGGTDTQYFGPGTRLTVL.